What follows are 7 T cell receptor beta chains derived from one specimen sequenced in a study of monozygotic twins with inflammatory bowel disease. TCRdb re-called the 5' RACE reads, yielding one record per CDR3 amino acid sequence without DNA. This repertoire includes more than 85,000 distinct CDR3 sequences. The source material was blood. Source of these receptors: a human donor with ulcerative colitis or Crohn's disease, or a healthy co-twin of an affected twin (not recorded which).

The V call is TRBV6-2 or TRBV6-3, the J call TRBJ1-1; TCRdb calls TRBD1, which cannot be checked without DNA. The CDR3 spans 17 residues. CDR1 and CDR2 from the germline V gene are MNHEY and SVGEGT. CDR3 protein: CASSSQGYRVVNTEAFF.

The genes are TRBV5-1 and TRBJ1-2. Looked up from germline, CDR1 is SGHRS and CDR2 is YFSETQ. CDR3 length equals 14 residues. CDR3 amino acids: CASSLISANYGYTF.

The chain has TRBV15 and TRBJ1-2. Germline CDR1 LNHNV, CDR2 YYDKDF (reference sequence). This CDR3 comprises 12 residues. The CDR3 reads CATSPANGGYTF.

The chain uses TRBV10-3 and TRBJ1-2; checking the TCRdb D call of TRBD1 is not possible without DNA. CDR3 length: 13 residues. Germline V gene lookup returns CDR1 ENHRY and CDR2 SYGVKD. The CDR3 is CASTGMANYGYTF.

V and J are TRBV7-8 and TRBJ1-2. CDR1 SGHVS and CDR2 FQNEAQ come from the germline V gene. The CDR3 extends over 12 amino acids. The CDR3 region is CASSFQSYGYTF.

This chain links TRBV14 with TRBJ2-1; the TCRdb call, TRBD2, lacks DNA for checking. The CDR3 consists of 19 residues. Germline V gene lookup returns CDR1 SGHDN and CDR2 FVKESK. CDR3 sequence: CASSQDQSSPGSPLNEQFF. The variable domain in full, completed from reference TRBV14 and TRBJ2-1, reads EAGVTQFPSHSVIEKGQTVTLRCDPISGHDNLYWYRRVMGKEIKFLLHFVKESKQDESGMPNNRFLAERTGGTYSTLKVQPAELEDSGVYFCASSQDQSSPGSPLNEQFFGPGTRLTVL.

The chain carries TRBV2 and TRBJ2-7. The CDR3 runs 14 residues. The germline V gene has CDR1 SNHLY and CDR2 FYNNEI. The CDR3 sequence: CASSHRPLDYEQYF.